This section outlines one T cell receptor beta chain sequence together with its context. This sample is drawn from a study of beta chain features in type 1 diabetes. What was sequenced were expressed TCRB transcripts, since all of the isolated RNA had been reverse transcribed. Sequenced by immunoSEQ multiplex PCR; TCRdb stores in-frame clones only, minus some. Altogether hundreds of thousands of clones are present, around 65% being singletons, with the ten largest covering 0.053%. Sequencing was performed on naive CD4+ T cells from blood. This sequence originates from a man aged 30-40 years in good health.

The CDR3 sequence is CASSQDGDTDTQYF. For the CDR3, the DNA is TGTGCCAGCAGCCAAGATGGAGACACAGATACGCAGTATTTT. The rearrangement links TRBV4-2 to TRBJ2-3, with D unclear. This CDR3 comprises 14 residues. The germline CDR1 and CDR2 sequences are LGHNA and YNFKEQ. Trimming stripped 0 bases from V and 2 bases from J, with 6 bases between.